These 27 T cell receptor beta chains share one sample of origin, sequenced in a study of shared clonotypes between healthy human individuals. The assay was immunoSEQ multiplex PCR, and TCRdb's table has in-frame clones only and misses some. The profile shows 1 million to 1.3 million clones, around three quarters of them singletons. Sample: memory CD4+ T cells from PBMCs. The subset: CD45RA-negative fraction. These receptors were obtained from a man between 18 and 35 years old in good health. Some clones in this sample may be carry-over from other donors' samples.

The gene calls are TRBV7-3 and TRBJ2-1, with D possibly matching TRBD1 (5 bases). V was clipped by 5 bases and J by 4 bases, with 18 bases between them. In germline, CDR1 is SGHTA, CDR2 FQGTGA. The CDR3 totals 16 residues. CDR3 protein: CASSPNRRGLYNEQFF. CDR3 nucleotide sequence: TGTGCCAGCAGCCCAAACCGAAGGGGCCTTTACAATGAGCAGTTCTTC.

CDR3 protein: CASSQARDGLIAKNIQYF. The CDR3, as DNA: TGTGCCAGCAGCCAAGCTAGGGACGGATTGATAGCCAAAAACATTCAGTACTTC. This chain uses TRBV5-4 with TRBJ2-4; D may correspond to TRBD1 or TRBD2 (5 bases each). CDR3 length: 18 residues. Trimming took off 4 bases at V and 0 bases at J, with 20 bases between the two ends. Germline V gives CDR1 SGHNT, CDR2 YYREEE (reference sequence).

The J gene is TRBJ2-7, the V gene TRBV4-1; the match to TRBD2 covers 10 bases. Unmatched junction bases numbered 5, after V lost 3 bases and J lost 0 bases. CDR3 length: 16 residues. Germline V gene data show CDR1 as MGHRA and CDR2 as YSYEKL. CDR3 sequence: CASSQGSGGSSYEQYF. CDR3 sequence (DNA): TGCGCCAGCAGCCAGGGTAGCGGGGGGAGCTCCTACGAGCAGTACTTC.

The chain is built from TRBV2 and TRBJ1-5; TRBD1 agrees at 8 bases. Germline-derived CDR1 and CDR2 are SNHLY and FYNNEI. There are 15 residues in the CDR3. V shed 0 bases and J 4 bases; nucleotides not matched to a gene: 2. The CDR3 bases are TGTGCCAGCAGTGAAGCGCGGACAGGGAATCAGCCCCAGCATTTT. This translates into CASSEARTGNQPQHF.

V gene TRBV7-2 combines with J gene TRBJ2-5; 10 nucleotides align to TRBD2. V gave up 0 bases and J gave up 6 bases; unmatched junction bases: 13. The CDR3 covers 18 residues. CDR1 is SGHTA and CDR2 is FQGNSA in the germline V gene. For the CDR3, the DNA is TGTGCCAGCAGCTTAGCTGTAGGGTCCGTTAGCGGGAGGAAGACCCAGTACTTC. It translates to CASSLAVGSVSGRKTQYF.

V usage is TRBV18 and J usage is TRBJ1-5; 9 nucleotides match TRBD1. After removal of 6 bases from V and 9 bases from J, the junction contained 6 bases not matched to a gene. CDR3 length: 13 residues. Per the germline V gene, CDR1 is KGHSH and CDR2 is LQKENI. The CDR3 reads CASSPGQGVPQHF. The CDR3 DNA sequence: TGTGCCAGCTCGCCGGGACAGGGAGTGCCCCAGCATTTT.

The CDR3 region has the DNA TGTGCCAGCAGGAAGGAGGGGAGCGGCTACACCTTC. It encodes CASRKEGSGYTF. This chain uses TRBV6-6 with TRBJ1-2, with D maybe TRBD1 (5 bases). The CDR3 length is 12 residues. Looked up from germline, CDR1 is MNHNY and CDR2 is SVGAGI (reference sequence). The V and J ends lost 6 bases and 8 bases respectively, with 13 bases between them.

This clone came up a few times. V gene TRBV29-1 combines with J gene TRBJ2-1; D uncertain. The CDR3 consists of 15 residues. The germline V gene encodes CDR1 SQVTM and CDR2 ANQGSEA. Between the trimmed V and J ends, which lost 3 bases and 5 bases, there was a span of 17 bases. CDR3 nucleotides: TGCAGCGTTGATTCTGTCAGGTCAAGGGACAATGAGCAGTTCTTC. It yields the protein CSVDSVRSRDNEQFF.

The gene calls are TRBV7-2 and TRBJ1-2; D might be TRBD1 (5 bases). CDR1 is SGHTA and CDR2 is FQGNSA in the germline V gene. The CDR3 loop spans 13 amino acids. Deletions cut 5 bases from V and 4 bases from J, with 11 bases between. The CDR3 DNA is TGTGCCAGCAGCCCCAGACAGACCTATGGCTACACCTTC. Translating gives CASSPRQTYGYTF.

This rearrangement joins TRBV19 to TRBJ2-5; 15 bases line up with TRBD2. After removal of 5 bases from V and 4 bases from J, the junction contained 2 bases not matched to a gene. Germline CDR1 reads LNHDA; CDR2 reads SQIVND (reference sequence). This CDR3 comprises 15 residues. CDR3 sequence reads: CASSLGLAGGETQYF. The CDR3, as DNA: TGTGCCAGTAGTCTGGGACTAGCGGGAGGAGAGACCCAGTACTTC. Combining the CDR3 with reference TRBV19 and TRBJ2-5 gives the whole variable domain DGGITQSPKYLFRKEGQNVTLSCEQNLNHDAMYWYRQDPGQGLRLIYYSQIVNDFQKGDIAEGYSVSREKKESFPLTVTSAQKNPTAFYLCASSLGLAGGETQYFGPGTRLLVL.

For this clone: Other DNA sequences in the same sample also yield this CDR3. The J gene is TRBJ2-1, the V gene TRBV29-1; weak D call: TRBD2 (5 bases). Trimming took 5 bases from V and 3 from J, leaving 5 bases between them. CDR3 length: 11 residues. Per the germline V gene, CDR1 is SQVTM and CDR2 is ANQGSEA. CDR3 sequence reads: CSVRGYNEQFF. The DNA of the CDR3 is TGCAGCGTTCGGGGCTACAATGAGCAGTTCTTC.

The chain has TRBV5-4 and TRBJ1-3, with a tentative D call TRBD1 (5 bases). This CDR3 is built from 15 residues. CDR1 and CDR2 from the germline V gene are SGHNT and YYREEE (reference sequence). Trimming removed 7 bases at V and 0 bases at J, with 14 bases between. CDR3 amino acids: CASRLGADSGNTIYF. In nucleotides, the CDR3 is TGTGCCAGCCGTCTCGGGGCAGACTCTGGAAACACCATATATTTT.

CDR3 coding DNA: TGTGCCAGCAGCAGGACAGGGCCCTATGGCTACACCTTC. The encoded protein is CASSRTGPYGYTF. This chain connects TRBV27 to TRBJ1-2; the match to TRBD1 covers 8 bases. CDR1 and CDR2 from the germline V gene are MNHEY and SMNVEV (reference sequence). J was trimmed by 4 bases and V by 6 bases; bases with no gene match: 4. This CDR3 comprises 13 residues.

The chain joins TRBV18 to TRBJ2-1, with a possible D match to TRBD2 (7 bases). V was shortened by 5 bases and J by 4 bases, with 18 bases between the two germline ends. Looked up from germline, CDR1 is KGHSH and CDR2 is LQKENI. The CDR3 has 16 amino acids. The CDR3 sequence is CASSGPPGRGYNEQFF. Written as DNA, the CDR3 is TGTGCCAGCTCAGGTCCCCCAGGGAGGGGGTACAATGAGCAGTTCTTC.

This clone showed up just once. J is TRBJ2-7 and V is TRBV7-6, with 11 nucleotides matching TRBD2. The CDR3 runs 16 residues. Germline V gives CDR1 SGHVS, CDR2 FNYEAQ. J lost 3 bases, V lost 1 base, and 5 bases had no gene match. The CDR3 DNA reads TGTGCCAGCAGCTTAGGCCCGGGACTAGCGGTCTACGAGCAGTACTTC. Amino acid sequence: CASSLGPGLAVYEQYF.

The CDR3 DNA is TGCGCCAGCAAGGAGTTGGGAGGGGATACGCAGTATTTT. This codes for CASKELGGDTQYF. The gene calls are TRBV5-1 and TRBJ2-3; TRBD2 matches 7 bases. The V segment lost 6 bases and the J segment 6 bases; nucleotides outside the gene matches: 7. The CDR3 covers 13 residues. CDR1 SGHRS and CDR2 YFSETQ come from the germline V gene.

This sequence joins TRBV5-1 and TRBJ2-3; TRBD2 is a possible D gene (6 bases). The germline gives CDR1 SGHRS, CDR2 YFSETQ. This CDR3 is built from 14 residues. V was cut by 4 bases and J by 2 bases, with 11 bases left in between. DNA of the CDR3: TGCGCCAGCAGCGGTGGGGAGGTCACAGATACGCAGTATTTT. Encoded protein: CASSGGEVTDTQYF.

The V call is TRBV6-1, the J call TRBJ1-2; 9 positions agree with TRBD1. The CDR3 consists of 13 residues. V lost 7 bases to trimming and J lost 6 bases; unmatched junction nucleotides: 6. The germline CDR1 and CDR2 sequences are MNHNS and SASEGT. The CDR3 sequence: CASTNRGPNGYTF. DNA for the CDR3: TGTGCCAGCACCAACAGGGGGCCGAATGGCTACACCTTC.

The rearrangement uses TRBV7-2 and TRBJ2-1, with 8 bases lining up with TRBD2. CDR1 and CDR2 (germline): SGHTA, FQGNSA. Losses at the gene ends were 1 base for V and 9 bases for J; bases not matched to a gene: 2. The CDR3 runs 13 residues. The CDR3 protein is CASSLGAGGEQFF. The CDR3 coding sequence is TGTGCCAGCAGCTTAGGGGCGGGAGGTGAGCAGTTCTTC. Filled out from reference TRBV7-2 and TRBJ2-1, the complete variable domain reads GAGVSQSPSNKVTEKGKDVELRCDPISGHTALYWYRQSLGQGLEFLIYFQGNSAPDKSGLPSDRFSAERTGGSVSTLTIQRTQQEDSAVYLCASSLGAGGEQFFGPGTRLTVL.

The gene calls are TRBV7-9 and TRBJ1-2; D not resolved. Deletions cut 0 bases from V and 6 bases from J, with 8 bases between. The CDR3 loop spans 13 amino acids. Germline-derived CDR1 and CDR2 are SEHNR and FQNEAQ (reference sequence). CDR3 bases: TGTGCCAGCAGCTTAGCGGACGGAAATGGCTACACCTTC. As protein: CASSLADGNGYTF.

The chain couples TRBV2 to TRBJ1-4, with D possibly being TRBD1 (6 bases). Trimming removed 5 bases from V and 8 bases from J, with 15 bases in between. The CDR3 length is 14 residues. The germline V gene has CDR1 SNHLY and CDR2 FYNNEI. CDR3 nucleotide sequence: TGTGCCAGCAGTCTTCAGGGGAAAGGGGAAAAACTGTTTTTT. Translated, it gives CASSLQGKGEKLFF.

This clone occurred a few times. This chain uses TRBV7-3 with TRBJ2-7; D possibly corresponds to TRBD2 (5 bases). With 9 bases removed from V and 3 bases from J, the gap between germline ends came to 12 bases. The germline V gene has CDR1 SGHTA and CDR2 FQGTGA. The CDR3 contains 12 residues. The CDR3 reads CARSRTFYEQYF. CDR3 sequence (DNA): TGTGCCAGATCGCGGACTTTCTACGAGCAGTACTTC.

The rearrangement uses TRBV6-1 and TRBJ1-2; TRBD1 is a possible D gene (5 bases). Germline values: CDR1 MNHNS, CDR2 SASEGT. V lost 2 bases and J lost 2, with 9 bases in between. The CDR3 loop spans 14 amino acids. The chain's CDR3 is CASSENGGNYGYTF. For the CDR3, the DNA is TGTGCCAGCAGTGAAAATGGGGGAAACTATGGCTACACCTTC.

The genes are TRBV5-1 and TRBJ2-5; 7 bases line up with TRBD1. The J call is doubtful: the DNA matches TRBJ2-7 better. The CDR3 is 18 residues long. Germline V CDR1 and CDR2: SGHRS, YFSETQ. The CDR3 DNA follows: TGCGCCAGCAGCTCCCTATTCACAGGGGCTCTTATGCGGTACGAGCAGTACTTC. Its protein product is CASSSLFTGALMRYEQYF.

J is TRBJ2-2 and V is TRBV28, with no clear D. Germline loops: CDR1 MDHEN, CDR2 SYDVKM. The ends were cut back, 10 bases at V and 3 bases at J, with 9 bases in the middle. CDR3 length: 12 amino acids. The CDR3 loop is CATSSYTGELFF. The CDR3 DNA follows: TGTGCCACCTCATCATACACCGGGGAGCTGTTTTTT.

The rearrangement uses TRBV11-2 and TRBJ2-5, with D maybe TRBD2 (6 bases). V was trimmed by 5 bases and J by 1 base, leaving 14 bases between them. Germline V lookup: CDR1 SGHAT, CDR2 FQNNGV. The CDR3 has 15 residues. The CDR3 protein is CASSLGEARQETQYF. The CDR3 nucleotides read TGTGCCAGCAGCCTAGGGGAGGCGCGCCAAGAGACCCAGTACTTC.

The CDR3, as DNA: TGTGCCAGCAGCCAAGGGCTAGCGGGAGCGAACACCGGGGAGCTGTTTTTT. It specifies CASSQGLAGANTGELFF. This rearrangement joins TRBV7-7 to TRBJ2-2; 10 positions match TRBD2. Germline V gene data show CDR1 as SSHAT and CDR2 as FNYEAQ (reference sequence). V lost 5 bases to trimming and J lost 0 bases; unmatched junction nucleotides: 6. This CDR3 region has 17 residues.